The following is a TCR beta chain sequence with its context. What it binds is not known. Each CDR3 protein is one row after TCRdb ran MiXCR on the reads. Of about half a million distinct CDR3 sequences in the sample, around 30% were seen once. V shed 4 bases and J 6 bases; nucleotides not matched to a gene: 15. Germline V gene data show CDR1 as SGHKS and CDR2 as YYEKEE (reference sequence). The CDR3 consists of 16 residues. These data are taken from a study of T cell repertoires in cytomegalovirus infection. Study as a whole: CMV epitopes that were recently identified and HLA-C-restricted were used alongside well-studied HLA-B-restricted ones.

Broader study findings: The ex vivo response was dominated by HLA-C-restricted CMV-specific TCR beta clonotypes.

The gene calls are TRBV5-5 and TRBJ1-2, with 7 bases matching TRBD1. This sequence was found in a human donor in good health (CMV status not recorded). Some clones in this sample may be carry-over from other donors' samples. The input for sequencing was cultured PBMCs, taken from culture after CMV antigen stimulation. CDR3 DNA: TGTGCCAGCAGCAGGTCGAGACAGGGAAGGCTGCATGGCTACACCTTC. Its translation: CASSRSRQGRLHGYTF.